A single sample is the source of the 16 T cell receptor beta chains below, sequenced in a study of control samples from healthy donors and cancer patients. The table came from immunoSEQ multiplex PCR; TCRdb's copy has only in-frame clones and leaves some out. Altogether fewer than 95,000 clones are present, roughly 91% being singletons, with the ten largest covering 15% to 18%. Sequencing was performed on blood. These receptors came from a man aged 25 to 45 in good health.

The chain employs TRBV24-1 and TRBJ1-5; maybe TRBD1 (5 bases). CDR1 is KGHDR, CDR2 SFDVKD, per germline. The V end lost 4 bases, the J end lost 3 bases, and 12 bases lay between the germline ends. This CDR3 is built from 15 residues. This CDR3 is CATSDPTEPNQPQHF. CDR3 bases: TGTGCCACCAGTGACCCGACAGAGCCCAATCAGCCCCAGCATTTT.

The chain uses TRBV5-1 and TRBJ2-1; 9 bases fit TRBD2. Germline V gene data show CDR1 as SGHRS and CDR2 as YFSETQ. There are 14 residues in the CDR3. V lost 2 bases, J lost 5 bases, and 2 bases stayed unmatched. The CDR3 DNA is TGCGCCAGCAGCTTAGCGGGGGGAAACAATGAGCAGTTCTTC. Translated, it gives CASSLAGGNNEQFF.

The rearrangement uses TRBV7-9 and TRBJ2-7; no clear D. Trimming left V 1 base short and J 0 bases short, with 10 bases between. This CDR3 has 15 amino acids. Germline loops: CDR1 SEHNR, CDR2 FQNEAQ (reference sequence). The CDR3 DNA reads as TGTGCCAGCAGCTTAGAACCGCCGTTCTCCTACGAGCAGTACTTC. It translates to CASSLEPPFSYEQYF.

CDR3 protein: CASSALAGYTDTQYF. The CDR3 DNA is TGTGCCAGCAGCGCCCTAGCGGGGTACACAGATACGCAGTATTTT. This chain joins TRBV7-2 and TRBJ2-3, with 9 bases that match TRBD2. This CDR3 is built from 15 residues. The V segment lost 5 bases and the J segment 2 bases; nucleotides outside the gene matches: 5. CDR1 and CDR2 from the germline V gene are SGHTA and FQGNSA.

V usage is TRBV11-3 and J usage is TRBJ2-1; TRBD1 might be the D (5 bases). Trimming removed 1 base at V and 2 bases at J, with 12 bases between. CDR1 and CDR2 (germline): SGHNT, YENEEA. This CDR3 region has 16 residues. The CDR3 DNA sequence: TGTGCCAGCAGCTTAGGGGGAAGGGGTCCCTACAATGAGCAGTTCTTC. Translation gives CASSLGGRGPYNEQFF.

The V and J genes are TRBV7-9 and TRBJ2-1, with D perhaps matching TRBD2 (5 bases). This CDR3 region has 12 residues. V gave up 7 bases and J gave up 12 bases, with 16 bases separating them. Germline V CDR1 and CDR2: SEHNR, FQNEAQ (reference sequence). The CDR3 loop reads CASTTPIARQFF. In nucleotides, the CDR3 is TGTGCCAGCACTACACCTATAGCGAGGCAGTTCTTC.

The chain has TRBV27 and TRBJ2-1; D is perhaps TRBD1 (5 bases). CDR3 length: 15 residues. V lost 6 bases, J lost 3 bases, and 15 bases lay in between. The germline gives CDR1 MNHEY, CDR2 SMNVEV (reference sequence). CDR3 nucleotide sequence: TGTGCCAGCAGGGGGCTAAGCGAAGACTACAATGAGCAGTTCTTC. It encodes CASRGLSEDYNEQFF.

The chain's CDR3 is CAISVAGGPQETQYF. The CDR3 region has the DNA TGTGCCATCAGCGTCGCGGGGGGGCCCCAAGAGACCCAGTACTTC. The rearrangement links TRBV10-3 to TRBJ2-5; 9 bases are shared with TRBD2. CDR1 ENHRY and CDR2 SYGVKD come from the germline V gene. There are 15 residues in the CDR3. The ends lost 6 bases at V and 1 base at J; junction bases unmatched: 6.

V usage is TRBV27 and J usage is TRBJ2-3; D unclear. This CDR3 has 14 amino acids. Germline V CDR1 and CDR2: MNHEY, SMNVEV (reference sequence). V was cut by 0 bases and J by 4 bases, with 8 bases left in between. CDR3 in amino acids: CASSLSAGADTQYF. CDR3 nucleotides: TGTGCCAGCAGTTTATCGGCTGGGGCAGATACGCAGTATTTT.

V is TRBV15 and J is TRBJ2-1; a weak D match, TRBD2 (7 bases). V lost 8 bases and J lost 9, with 14 bases in between. The CDR3 sequence is 12 residues long. Per germline, CDR1 LNHNV and CDR2 YYDKDF (reference sequence). The chain's CDR3 is CATGGAVVEQFF. CDR3 DNA: TGTGCCACCGGGGGGGCGGTCGTTGAGCAGTTCTTC.

Turning to this clone: Compared with germline, one end of the junction differs, possibly owing to a read error. Other nucleotide sequences in the sample specify the same CDR3. The chain uses TRBV7-9 and TRBJ1-1; D may be TRBD1 (6 bases). The CDR3 spans 14 residues. Germline values: CDR1 SEHNR, CDR2 FQNEAQ (reference sequence). The CDR3 DNA sequence: TGCGCCAGCAGCCCCGACAGGAGGAACACTGAAGCTTTCTTT. Translation: CASSPDRRNTEAFF.

The rearrangement joins TRBV7-8 to TRBJ1-3, with 8 bases matching TRBD1. The CDR3 length is 15 residues. J was trimmed by 4 bases and V by 5 bases; bases with no gene match: 7. CDR1 and CDR2 (germline): SGHVS, FQNEAQ. The CDR3 DNA is TGTGCCAGCAGCCCCCCCGACAGGGGCGGAAACACCATATATTTT. Translation: CASSPPDRGGNTIYF. Based on the CDR3 plus reference TRBV7-8 and TRBJ1-3, the full variable domain is GAGVSQSPRYKVAKRGQDVALRCDPISGHVSLFWYQQALGQGPEFLTYFQNEAQLDKSGLPSDRFFAERPEGSVSTLKIQRTQQEDSAVYLCASSPPDRGGNTIYFGEGSWLTVV.

V and J are TRBV7-2 and TRBJ2-3; D is undetermined. The CDR3 extends over 14 amino acids. Trimming left V 3 bases short and J 0 bases short, with 7 bases between. In germline, CDR1 is SGHTA, CDR2 FQGNSA. Here the CDR3 DNA reads TGTGCCAGCAGCTTGGAGCCTAGCACAGATACGCAGTATTTT. This codes for CASSLEPSTDTQYF.

V usage is TRBV15 and J usage is TRBJ2-5, with 9 positions matching TRBD2. Per germline, CDR1 LNHNV and CDR2 YYDKDF (reference sequence). J was trimmed by 4 bases and V by 3 bases; bases with no gene match: 3. This CDR3 has 14 residues. CDR3 region: CATSRGGGGETQYF. CDR3 coding DNA: TGTGCCACCAGCAGGGGCGGGGGGGGAGAGACCCAGTACTTC.

The chain has TRBV6-6 and TRBJ1-2, with a tentative D call TRBD1 (5 bases). CDR1 MNHNY and CDR2 SVGAGI come from the germline V gene (reference sequence). The V and J ends lost 5 bases and 9 bases respectively, with 13 bases between them. The CDR3 runs 12 residues. The CDR3 nucleotides are TGTGCCAGCAGTCCCGGGACCAATCGCTACACCTTC. Protein product: CASSPGTNRYTF.

In this sample, this clone turned up once. The CDR3 DNA follows: TGTGCCAGCAGCTTAGTTTCAGGAGGGGCCGCTTATGGCTACACCTTC. Its protein product is CASSLVSGGAAYGYTF. The chain links TRBV7-2 to TRBJ1-2, with a weak D call TRBD1 (5 bases). The CDR3 spans 16 residues. The germline gives CDR1 SGHTA, CDR2 FQGNSA. V was clipped by 1 base and J by 5 bases, with 17 bases between them.